Below are 29 T cell receptor beta chains sequenced from a single sample in a study of resident and recirculating memory T cells in vitiligo. The repertoire was sequenced with immunoSEQ multiplex PCR; TCRdb's copy has only in-frame clones and lacks some. The sample carries tens of thousands of clones, approximately 89% recorded once. Specimen: blood. These receptors originate from a male donor with vitiligo.

The chain links TRBV27 to TRBJ1-2, with D hard to call. V was pared by 6 bases and J by 4 bases, with 9 bases between. Germline values: CDR1 MNHEY, CDR2 SMNVEV (reference sequence). The CDR3 spans 12 residues. In nucleotides, the CDR3 is TGTGCCAGCAGGGGAGGGCCCTATGGCTACACCTTC. This gives the protein CASRGGPYGYTF.

The chain is built from TRBV7-9 and TRBJ1-2; D may be TRBD1 (6 bases). This CDR3 region has 16 residues. The germline V gene encodes CDR1 SEHNR and CDR2 FQNEAQ (reference sequence). V lost 3 bases and J lost 2, with 16 bases in between. The CDR3 nucleotides are TGTGCCAGCAGCTTCCCTCTCAGGGGTCCCAACTATGGCTACACCTTC. Residues: CASSFPLRGPNYGYTF.

This chain uses TRBV7-3 with TRBJ2-1, with D unresolved. The CDR3 runs 14 residues. Germline assignment: CDR1 SGHTA and CDR2 FQGTGA. V lost 3 bases and J lost 5, with 11 bases in between. CDR3 sequence: CASSLTSPDNEQFF. CDR3 sequence (DNA): TGTGCCAGCAGCTTGACAAGCCCTGACAATGAGCAGTTCTTC.

The chain employs TRBV6-5 and TRBJ2-7; D is perhaps TRBD2 (6 bases). The CDR3 runs 13 residues. Germline values: CDR1 MNHEY, CDR2 SVGAGI. V lost 6 bases, J lost 7 bases, and 16 bases lay in between. In DNA form, the CDR3 reads TGTGCCAGCAGGGACCGGGACGCGGGGGAGCAGTACTTC. Protein product: CASRDRDAGEQYF.

The CDR3 nucleotides are TGTGCCATCAATGGGGCGGATGATGCCTACAATGAGCAGTTCTTC. Its protein product is CAINGADDAYNEQFF. This chain connects TRBV10-3 to TRBJ2-1, with a weak D call TRBD1 (5 bases). The length of the CDR3 is 15 residues. With 7 bases removed from V and 2 bases from J, the gap between germline ends came to 15 bases. Germline-derived CDR1 and CDR2 are ENHRY and SYGVKD.

V and J are TRBV18 and TRBJ2-6; D is perhaps TRBD1 (6 bases). Trimming cost V 5 bases and J 0 bases, with 14 bases left between them. This CDR3 has 17 amino acids. Germline loops: CDR1 KGHSH, CDR2 LQKENI. CDR3 protein: CASSTGPPLSGANVLTF. In nucleotides, the CDR3 is TGTGCCAGCTCAACAGGGCCCCCTCTCTCTGGGGCCAACGTCCTGACTTTC.

V and J are TRBV19 and TRBJ2-5, with 10 positions matching TRBD2. The V segment lost 3 bases and the J segment 5 bases; nucleotides outside the gene matches: 6. The CDR3 loop spans 15 amino acids. Germline CDR1 LNHDA, CDR2 SQIVND (reference sequence). The CDR3 spells CASSIGTSDVETQYF. The CDR3 DNA is TGTGCCAGTAGTATCGGGACTAGCGACGTGGAGACCCAGTACTTC. Full variable domain (missing parts from reference TRBV19 and TRBJ2-5): DGGITQSPKYLFRKEGQNVTLSCEQNLNHDAMYWYRQDPGQGLRLIYYSQIVNDFQKGDIAEGYSVSREKKESFPLTVTSAQKNPTAFYLCASSIGTSDVETQYFGPGTRLLVL.

V gene TRBV28 combines with J gene TRBJ2-7, with a possible D match to TRBD2 (6 bases). Germline CDR1 reads MDHEN; CDR2 reads SYDVKM. V was shortened by 3 bases and J by 3 bases, with 15 bases between the two germline ends. The CDR3 is 15 amino acids. The CDR3 region is CASSLTSGGGYEQYF. CDR3 sequence (DNA): TGTGCCAGCAGTTTGACGTCTGGGGGAGGCTACGAGCAGTACTTC.

The genes are TRBV10-3 and TRBJ2-3; 9 positions match TRBD2. This CDR3 has 17 amino acids. V lost 4 bases and J lost 5; bases outside the gene matches: 13. The germline V gene has CDR1 ENHRY and CDR2 SYGVKD. The DNA for the CDR3 is TGTGCCATCAGTGGTGCGGTAGCGGGGGCCTCGGGAGATACGCAGTATTTT. Protein sequence: CAISGAVAGASGDTQYF.

CDR3 DNA: TGTGCCAGCAGCCCGAGGGGACAGGGTGGGCGAAACACTGAAGCTTTCTTT. Amino acids: CASSPRGQGGRNTEAFF. V is TRBV9 and J is TRBJ1-1; 9 bases align to TRBD1. This CDR3 region has 17 residues. The V gene end was trimmed by 4 bases and the J gene end by 2 bases; junction bases not matched to a gene: 12. The germline CDR1 and CDR2 sequences are SGDLS and YYNGEE.

As DNA, the CDR3 is TGTGCCAGCTTTAAGGGTAAGGGGCAGGTCGCTAATGAAAAACTGTTTTTT. Protein: CASFKGKGQVANEKLFF. The chain joins TRBV21-1 to TRBJ1-4; TRBD1, as called in the table, went unchecked against the DNA. TRBV21-1 is classified as a pseudogene. CDR3 size: 17 residues.

The chain recombines TRBV6-6 with TRBJ1-5, with 9 nucleotides matching TRBD1. Germline V gives CDR1 MNHNY, CDR2 SVGAGI (reference sequence). The CDR3 extends over 14 amino acids. Trimming took 5 bases from V and 6 from J; bases not matched to a gene: 5. The CDR3 DNA follows: TGTGCCAGCAGTCCGACAGGGGGGGGTCAGCCCCAGCATTTT. It translates to CASSPTGGGQPQHF.

V gene TRBV28 combines with J gene TRBJ1-4, with TRBD1 matching over 7 bases. There are 13 residues in the CDR3. V lost 5 bases, J lost 6 bases, and 3 bases stayed unmatched. Per germline, CDR1 MDHEN and CDR2 SYDVKM. The CDR3 sequence is CASSSGQDEKLFF. DNA of the CDR3: TGTGCCAGCAGTAGCGGACAGGATGAAAAACTGTTTTTT.

The V gene is TRBV30, the J gene TRBJ2-2, with 8 bases matching TRBD1. The V segment lost 5 bases and the J segment 6 bases; nucleotides outside the gene matches: 5. The CDR3 is 13 amino acids. Germline values: CDR1 GTSNPN, CDR2 SVGIG (reference sequence). The CDR3 reads CAWGQGAPGELFF. Here the CDR3 DNA reads TGTGCCTGGGGTCAGGGGGCACCCGGGGAGCTGTTTTTT.

V and J are TRBV6-5 and TRBJ1-4, with D maybe TRBD1 (6 bases). This CDR3 has 15 amino acids. Germline CDR1 is MNHEY and CDR2 is SVGAGI. The ends were cut back, 5 bases at V and 6 bases at J, with 16 bases in the middle. CDR3 region: CASSTTGNWDEKLFF. CDR3 in DNA: TGTGCCAGCAGTACCACAGGGAATTGGGATGAAAAACTGTTTTTT.

V is TRBV4-3 and J is TRBJ2-5, with a weak D call TRBD2 (6 bases). This CDR3 spans 14 amino acids. CDR1 and CDR2 (germline): LGHNA, YSLEER. V lost 2 bases to trimming and J lost 0 bases, with 7 bases between them. The CDR3 DNA follows: TGCGCCAGCAGCCAACGCGGGGACCAAGAGACCCAGTACTTC. It codes for CASSQRGDQETQYF.

This chain uses TRBV28 with TRBJ1-4; D might be TRBD1 (6 bases). The V end lost 5 bases, the J end lost 1 base, and 14 bases lay between the germline ends. The CDR3 loop spans 16 amino acids. Germline V gives CDR1 MDHEN, CDR2 SYDVKM. The CDR3 here is CASSLQGSGTNEKLFF. For the CDR3, the DNA is TGTGCCAGCAGTCTACAGGGATCGGGAACTAATGAAAAACTGTTTTTT.

The rearrangement links TRBV4-3 to TRBJ1-6; TRBD1 is a possible D gene (5 bases). CDR1 is LGHNA and CDR2 is YSLEER in the germline V gene. Trimming removed 0 bases from V and 7 bases from J, with 13 bases in between. This CDR3 comprises 16 residues. The CDR3 here is CASSQEVSPGNSPLHF. DNA of the CDR3: TGCGCCAGCAGCCAAGAGGTTTCTCCAGGGAATTCACCCCTCCACTTT.

The chain uses TRBV16 and TRBJ2-3, with D tentatively TRBD1 (5 bases). V lost 0 bases to trimming and J lost 1 base, with 5 bases between them. The CDR3 has 14 residues. In germline, CDR1 is KGHSY, CDR2 FQNENV. DNA of the CDR3: TGTGCCAGCAGCCAATCCAGGGGCACAGATACGCAGTATTTT. It translates to CASSQSRGTDTQYF.

The chain uses TRBV5-4 and TRBJ1-1; TRBD1 might be the D (6 bases). Trimming stripped 0 bases from V and 1 base from J, with 13 bases between. Per germline, CDR1 SGHNT and CDR2 YYREEE (reference sequence). The CDR3 extends over 16 amino acids. The CDR3, as DNA: TGTGCCAGCAGCTTGGCGGCAGGGACACGGAACACTGAAGCTTTCTTT. This sequence encodes CASSLAAGTRNTEAFF.

V gene TRBV6-5 combines with J gene TRBJ2-7; 8 positions agree with TRBD1. Germline trimming cut 3 bases from V and 3 bases from J; bases unmatched to any gene: 4. The CDR3 consists of 14 residues. Germline values: CDR1 MNHEY, CDR2 SVGAGI. The DNA for the CDR3 is TGTGCCAGCAGTTATTCCGACAGGGGCTACGAGCAGTACTTC. As protein: CASSYSDRGYEQYF.

V is TRBV10-3 and J is TRBJ2-1, with D possibly matching TRBD1 (6 bases). Trimming removed 3 bases from V and 10 bases from J, with 7 bases in between. The CDR3 extends over 11 amino acids. Germline V gene data show CDR1 as ENHRY and CDR2 as SYGVKD. CDR3 in amino acids: CAISERGEQFF. As DNA, the CDR3 is TGTGCCATCAGTGAAAGGGGGGAGCAGTTCTTC.

This chain joins TRBV9 and TRBJ1-6; D perhaps matches TRBD1 (6 bases). Germline values: CDR1 SGDLS, CDR2 YYNGEE. Trimming left V 4 bases short and J 0 bases short, with 14 bases between. The CDR3 consists of 17 residues. CDR3: CASSQRDTGSYNSPLHF. CDR3 in DNA: TGTGCCAGCAGCCAAAGGGACACTGGCTCCTATAATTCACCCCTCCACTTT.

This chain joins TRBV7-3 and TRBJ1-1, with D maybe TRBD1 (5 bases). Germline loops: CDR1 SGHTA, CDR2 FQGTGA. This CDR3 contains 13 residues. V gave up 3 bases and J gave up 1 base, with 6 bases separating them. The chain's CDR3 is CASSFQGNTEAFF. The CDR3 DNA follows: TGTGCCAGCAGCTTTCAGGGGAACACTGAAGCTTTCTTT.

The rearrangement joins TRBV6-5 to TRBJ2-3; 9 bases are a match to TRBD1. The trim removed 0 bases at V and 4 bases at J, leaving 2 bases unmatched. Germline lookup yields CDR1 MNHEY and CDR2 SVGAGI. The length of the CDR3 is 15 residues. CDR3 nucleotide sequence: TGTGCCAGCAGTTACTCAGGACAGGGGTCAGATACGCAGTATTTT. This gives the protein CASSYSGQGSDTQYF.

The gene calls are TRBV2 and TRBJ2-4; D may be TRBD1 (5 bases). The CDR3 length is 13 residues. The V and J ends lost 6 bases and 6 bases respectively, with 12 bases between them. CDR1 SNHLY and CDR2 FYNNEI come from the germline V gene. The CDR3 DNA reads as TGTGCCAGCAGAGACAGCGACCCAAACATTCAGTACTTC. It encodes CASRDSDPNIQYF.

Only a few counts were recorded for this clone. This sequence joins TRBV7-9 and TRBJ1-1; possibly TRBD1 for D (6 bases). With 5 bases removed from V and 1 base from J, the gap between germline ends came to 11 bases. CDR3 size: 14 residues. Germline-derived CDR1 and CDR2 are SEHNR and FQNEAQ (reference sequence). CDR3 sequence: CASSRRGQNTEAFF. The CDR3 DNA reads TGTGCCAGCAGCCGAAGGGGACAGAACACTGAAGCTTTCTTT.

The gene calls are TRBV5-1 and TRBJ2-5, with D uncertain. V gave up 0 bases and J gave up 8 bases, with 8 bases separating them. CDR1 and CDR2 from the germline V gene are SGHRS and YFSETQ. The CDR3 is 12 amino acids. CDR3 sequence: CASSLDARTQYF. The CDR3 DNA reads as TGCGCCAGCAGCTTGGATGCGAGAACCCAGTACTTC. The full variable domain, completed using reference TRBV5-1 and TRBJ2-5, is KAGVTQTPRYLIKTRGQQVTLSCSPISGHRSVSWYQQTPGQGLQFLFEYFSETQRNKGNFPGRFSGRQFSNSRSEMNVSTLELGDSALYLCASSLDARTQYFGPGTRLLVL.

The rearrangement joins TRBV4-1 to TRBJ2-1; possible D gene TRBD2, 6 bases. Per the germline V gene, CDR1 is MGHRA and CDR2 is YSYEKL. The CDR3 runs 18 residues. With 1 base removed from V and 5 bases from J, the gap between germline ends came to 21 bases. CDR3 nucleotide sequence: TGCGCCAGCAGCCAAGTCGGGACGGGGGATTTAGGGAACAATGAGCAGTTCTTC. Translating it yields CASSQVGTGDLGNNEQFF.